The TCR beta chain under discussion was sequenced for a study of blood T cell repertoires in COVID-19. Study background: Samples of COVID-19 (acute and convalescent) were obtained from the United States, Italy and Spain. T cells, B-cell-depleted T cells, or PBMCs supplied cDNA or gDNA.

Authors' processing steps: Counts of nucleated cells, estimated from reference gene primer amplification, were obtained. Clones were read by immunoSEQ multiplex PCR, and TCRdb kept only the in-frame ones, dropping some. D and trimming were read from the DNA, whereas the V and J calls and clone size are those reported in that table. The sample lists over 200,000 clones; 80% to 90% were seen once. Germline V gives CDR1 MDHEN, CDR2 SYDVKM. This CDR3 region has 13 residues. Sequenced sample: peripheral blood. This sequence originates from a man older than 75 with acute or convalescent COVID-19. The chain combines TRBV28 with TRBJ2-7; 11 bases fit TRBD2. The CDR3 region has the DNA TGTGCGTGCAGAGCTAGCGGGGGGTACGAGCAGTACTTC. Translation: CACRASGGYEQYF.